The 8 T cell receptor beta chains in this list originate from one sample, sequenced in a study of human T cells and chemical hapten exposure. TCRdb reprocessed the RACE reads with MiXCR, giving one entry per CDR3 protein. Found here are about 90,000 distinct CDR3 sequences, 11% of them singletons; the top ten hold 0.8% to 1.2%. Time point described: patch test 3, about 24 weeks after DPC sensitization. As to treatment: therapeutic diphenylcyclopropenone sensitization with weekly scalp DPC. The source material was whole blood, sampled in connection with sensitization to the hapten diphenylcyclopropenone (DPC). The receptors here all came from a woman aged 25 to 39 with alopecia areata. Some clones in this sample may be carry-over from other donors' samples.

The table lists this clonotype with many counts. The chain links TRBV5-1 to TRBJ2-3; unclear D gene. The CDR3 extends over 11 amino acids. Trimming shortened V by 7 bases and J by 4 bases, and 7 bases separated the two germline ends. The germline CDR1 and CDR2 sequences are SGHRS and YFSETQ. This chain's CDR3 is CASQGADTQYF. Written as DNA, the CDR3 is TGCGCCAGCCAAGGAGCAGATACGCAGTATTTT.

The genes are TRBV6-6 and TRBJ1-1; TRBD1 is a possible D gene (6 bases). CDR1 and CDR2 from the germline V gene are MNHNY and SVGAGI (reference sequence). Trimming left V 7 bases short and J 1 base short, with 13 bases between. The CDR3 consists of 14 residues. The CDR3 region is CASIPGAGNTEAFF. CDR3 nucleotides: TGTGCCAGCATTCCAGGGGCTGGGAACACTGAAGCTTTCTTT.

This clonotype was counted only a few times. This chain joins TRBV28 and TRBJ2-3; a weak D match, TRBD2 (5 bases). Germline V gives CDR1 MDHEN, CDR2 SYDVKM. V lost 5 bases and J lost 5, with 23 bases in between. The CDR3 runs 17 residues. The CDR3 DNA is TGTGCCAGCAGTCCTCCCGGGGAGTCCTTAGCTGGAGATACGCAGTATTTT. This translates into CASSPPGESLAGDTQYF.

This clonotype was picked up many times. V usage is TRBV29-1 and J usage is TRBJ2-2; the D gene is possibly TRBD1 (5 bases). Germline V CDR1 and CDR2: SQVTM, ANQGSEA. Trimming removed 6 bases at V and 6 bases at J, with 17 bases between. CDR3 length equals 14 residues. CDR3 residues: CSVTFLTVPGELFF. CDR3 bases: TGCAGCGTCACCTTCCTGACAGTTCCCGGGGAGCTGTTTTTT.

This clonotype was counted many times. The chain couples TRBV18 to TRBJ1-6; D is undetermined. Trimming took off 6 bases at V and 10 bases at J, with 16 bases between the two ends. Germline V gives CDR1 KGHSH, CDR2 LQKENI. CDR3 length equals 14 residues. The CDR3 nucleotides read TGTGCCAGCTCCCCCGACAACGCGGTATCACCCCTCCACTTT. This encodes CASSPDNAVSPLHF. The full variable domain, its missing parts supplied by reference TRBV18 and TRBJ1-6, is NAGVMQNPRHLVRRRGQEARLRCSPMKGHSHVYWYRQLPEEGLKFMVYLQKENIIDESGMPKERFSAEFPKEGPSILRIQQVVRGDSAAYFCASSPDNAVSPLHFGNGTRLTVT.

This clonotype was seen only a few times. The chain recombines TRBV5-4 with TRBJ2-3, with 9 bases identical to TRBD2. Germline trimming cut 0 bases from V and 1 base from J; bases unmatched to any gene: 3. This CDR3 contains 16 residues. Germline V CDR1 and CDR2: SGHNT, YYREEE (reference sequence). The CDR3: CASSLEGGGGTDTQYF. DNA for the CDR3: TGTGCCAGCAGCTTGGAGGGCGGGGGGGGCACAGATACGCAGTATTTT.

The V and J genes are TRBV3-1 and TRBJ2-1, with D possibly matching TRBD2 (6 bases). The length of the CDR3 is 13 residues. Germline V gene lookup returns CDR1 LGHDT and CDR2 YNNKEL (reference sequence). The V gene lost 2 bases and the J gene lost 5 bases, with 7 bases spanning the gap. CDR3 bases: TGTGCCAGCAGCCAATGGGGGGACAATGAGCAGTTCTTC. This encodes CASSQWGDNEQFF.

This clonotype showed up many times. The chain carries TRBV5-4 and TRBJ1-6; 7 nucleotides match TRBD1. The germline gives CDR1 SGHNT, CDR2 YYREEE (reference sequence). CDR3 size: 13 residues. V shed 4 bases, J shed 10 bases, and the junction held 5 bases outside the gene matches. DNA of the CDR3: TGTGCCAGCAGCAACTCGGGACAGTCACCCCTCCACTTT. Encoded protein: CASSNSGQSPLHF. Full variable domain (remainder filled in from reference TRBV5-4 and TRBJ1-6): ETGVTQSPTHLIKTRGQQVTLRCSSQSGHNTVSWYQQALGQGPQFIFQYYREEENGRGNFPPRFSGLQFPNYSSELNVNALELDDSALYLCASSNSGQSPLHFGNGTRLTVT.